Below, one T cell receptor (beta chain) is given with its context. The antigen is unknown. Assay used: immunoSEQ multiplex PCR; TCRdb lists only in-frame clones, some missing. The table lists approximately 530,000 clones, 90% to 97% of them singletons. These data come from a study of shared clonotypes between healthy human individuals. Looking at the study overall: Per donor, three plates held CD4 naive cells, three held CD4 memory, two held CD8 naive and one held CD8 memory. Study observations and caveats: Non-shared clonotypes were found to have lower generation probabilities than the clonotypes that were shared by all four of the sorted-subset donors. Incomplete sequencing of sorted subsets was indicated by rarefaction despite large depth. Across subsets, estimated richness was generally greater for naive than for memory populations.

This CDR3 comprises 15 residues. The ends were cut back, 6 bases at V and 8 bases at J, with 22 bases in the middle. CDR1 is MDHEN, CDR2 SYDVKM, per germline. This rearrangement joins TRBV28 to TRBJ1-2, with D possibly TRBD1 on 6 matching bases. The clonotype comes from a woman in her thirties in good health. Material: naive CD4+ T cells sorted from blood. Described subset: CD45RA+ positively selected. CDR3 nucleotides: TGTGCCAGCAGGCCGATGGGGGCGACCTTATTGGGCTACACCTTC. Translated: CASRPMGATLLGYTF.